This T cell receptor beta chain was identified during a study of beta chain features in type 1 diabetes. Study overall: Across all samples, roughly 99 million sorted cells were examined. The study's findings and limits: Among patients, naive, central memory and Treg TCRB repertoires appeared more similar than among healthy donors.

Expressed TCRB transcripts were sequenced because the entire RNA isolate underwent reverse transcription. TCRdb keeps only in-frame clones here, not all; method: immunoSEQ multiplex PCR. The sample contains around 350,000 clones, roughly 12% of which appear only once. CD4+ naive, central memory, regulatory and stem cell-like memory subsets were isolated by sorting on CD45RO/CCR7/CD25/CD127/CD95/CD27. Germline-derived CDR1 and CDR2 are SGHRS and YFSETQ. With 1 base removed from V and 1 base from J, the gap between germline ends came to 3 bases. The CDR3 runs 13 residues. A word on this clone: Its cognate antigen is unknown.

The clonotype originates from a man younger than 35 in good health. Source material: naive CD4+ T cells from blood. This chain connects TRBV5-1 to TRBJ1-5, with D hard to call. DNA of the CDR3: TGCGCCAGCAGCTTGTCGAGCAATCAGCCCCAGCATTTT. Translation gives CASSLSSNQPQHF.